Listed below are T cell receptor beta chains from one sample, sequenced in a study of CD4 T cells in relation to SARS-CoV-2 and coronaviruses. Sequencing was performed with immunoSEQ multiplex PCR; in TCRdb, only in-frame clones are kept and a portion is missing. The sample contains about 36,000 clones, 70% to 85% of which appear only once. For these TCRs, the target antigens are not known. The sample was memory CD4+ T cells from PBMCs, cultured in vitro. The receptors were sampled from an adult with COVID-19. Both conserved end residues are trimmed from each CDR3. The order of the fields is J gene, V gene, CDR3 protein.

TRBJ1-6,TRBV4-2,ASSQGTGRSPLH
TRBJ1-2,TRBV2,ASSVGQGAYRGYT
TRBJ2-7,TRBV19,ASRTSGASYEQY
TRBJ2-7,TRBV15,ATSRLWTSRTYEQY
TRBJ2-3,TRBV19,ASSILWTSGSTDTQY
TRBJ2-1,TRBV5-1,ASSLGSGRVDEQF
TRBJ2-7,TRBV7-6,ASSSTRERFYEQY
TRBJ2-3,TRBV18,ASSLGQGENTDTQY
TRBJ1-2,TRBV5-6,ASSKNRVRSISYT
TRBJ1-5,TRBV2,ASSEAGPGHTGLQPQH
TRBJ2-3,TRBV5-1,ASSRIAGARDTQY
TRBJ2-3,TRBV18,ASSPQEAFSTDTQY
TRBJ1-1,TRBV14,ASSRGSPGNTEAF
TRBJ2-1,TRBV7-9,ASSPGVGSVVNEQF
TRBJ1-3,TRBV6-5,ASFGNTIY
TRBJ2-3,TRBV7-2,ASSLQAGGLHTQY
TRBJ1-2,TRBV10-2,ASSESRQGLGYT
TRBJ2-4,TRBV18,ASSPASLAKNIQY
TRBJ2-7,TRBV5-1,ASSLARRTYEQY
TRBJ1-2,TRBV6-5,ASTTPGLPRGYT
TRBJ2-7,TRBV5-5,ASSLGGGSYEQY
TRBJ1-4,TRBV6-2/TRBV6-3,ASSRGAVDNEKLF
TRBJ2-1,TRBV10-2,ASSEPSSGNEQF
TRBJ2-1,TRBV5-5,ASSQRTSGSMKWQF
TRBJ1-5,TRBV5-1,ASSTDGQGNQPQH
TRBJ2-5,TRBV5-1,ATSLGGEETQY
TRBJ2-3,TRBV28,ASSPAWLAGGMFVADTQY
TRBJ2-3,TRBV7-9,ASSSGLAGPDTQY
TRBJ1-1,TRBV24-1,ATSDPVRQEAF
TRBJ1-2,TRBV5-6,ASVGPGQGASSGYT
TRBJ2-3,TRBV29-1,SVEGLLDTQY
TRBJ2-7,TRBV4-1,ASSQPGRGTGYEQY
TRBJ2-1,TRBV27,ASKVARGDNEQF
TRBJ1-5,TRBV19,ASSMNSNQPQH
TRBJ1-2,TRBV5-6,ASSWGTHGYT
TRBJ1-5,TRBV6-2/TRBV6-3,ASSLWANQPQH
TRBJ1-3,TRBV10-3,AISGTPGNTIY
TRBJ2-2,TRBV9,ASSVNLAGELF
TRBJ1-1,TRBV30,AWSVSPQRNTEAF
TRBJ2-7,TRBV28,ASSLAGTGDYEQY
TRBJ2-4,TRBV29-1,SVAGGTENIQY
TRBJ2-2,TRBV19,ASKGLVGETGELF
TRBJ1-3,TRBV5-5,ASSTEFRAGDGNTIY
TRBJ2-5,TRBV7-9,ASSRNPGPTETQY
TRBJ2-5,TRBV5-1,ASSLRGGETQY
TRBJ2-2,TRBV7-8,ASRGRGGDTGELF